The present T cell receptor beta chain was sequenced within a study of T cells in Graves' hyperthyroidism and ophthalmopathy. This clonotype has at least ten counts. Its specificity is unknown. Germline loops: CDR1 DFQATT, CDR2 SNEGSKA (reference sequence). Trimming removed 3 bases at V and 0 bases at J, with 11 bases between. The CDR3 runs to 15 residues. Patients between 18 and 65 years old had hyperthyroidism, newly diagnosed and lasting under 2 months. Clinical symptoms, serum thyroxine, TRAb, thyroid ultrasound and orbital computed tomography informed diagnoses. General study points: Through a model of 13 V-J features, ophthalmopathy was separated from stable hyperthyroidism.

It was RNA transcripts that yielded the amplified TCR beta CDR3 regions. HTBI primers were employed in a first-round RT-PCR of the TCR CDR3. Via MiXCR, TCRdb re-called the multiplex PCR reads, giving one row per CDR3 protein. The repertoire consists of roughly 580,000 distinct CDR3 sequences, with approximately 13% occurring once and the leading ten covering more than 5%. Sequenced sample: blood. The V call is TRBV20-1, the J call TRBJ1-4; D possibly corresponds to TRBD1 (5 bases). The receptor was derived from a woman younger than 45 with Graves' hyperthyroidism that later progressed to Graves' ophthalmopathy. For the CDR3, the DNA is TGCAGTGCTAGGCGCACAGGAGCAACTAATGAAAAACTGTTTTTT. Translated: CSARRTGATNEKLFF.